Shown below are 18 T cell receptor beta chains from a single sample sequenced in a study of OX40 agonist ivuxolimab in advanced cancers. Method: immunoSEQ multiplex PCR; TCRdb's copy keeps in-frame clones and lacks some. This table has about 28,000 clones, roughly 88% appearing once. The sample consisted of CD4+ or CD8+ T cells sorted from blood, taken in a trial of the OX40 agonist ivuxolimab. Every receptor here comes from an adult with an advanced solid tumor such as melanoma, head and neck, liver or kidney cancer.

This sequence joins TRBV5-4 and TRBJ2-7; D may be TRBD1 (6 bases). V gave up 4 bases and J gave up 5 bases, with 13 bases separating them. Germline-derived CDR1 and CDR2 are SGHNT and YYREEE (reference sequence). This CDR3 is built from 13 residues. The CDR3 region has the DNA TGTGCCAGCAGCCCGACCCCAGGGGACGAGCAGTACTTC. Translation gives CASSPTPGDEQYF.

The chain uses TRBV6-1 and TRBJ2-5; 13 nucleotides match TRBD2. Germline CDR1 is MNHNS and CDR2 is SASEGT. The J segment lost 2 bases and the V segment lost 0 bases, leaving 6 bases of the junction unmatched. CDR3 length: 18 residues. CDR3 loop: CASSEAFLTSGRQETQYF. CDR3 in DNA: TGTGCCAGCAGTGAAGCGTTTCTGACTAGCGGGAGGCAAGAGACCCAGTACTTC.

The rearrangement uses TRBV4-1 and TRBJ2-5; 9 bases align to TRBD2. This CDR3 is 16 amino acids long. Looked up from germline, CDR1 is MGHRA and CDR2 is YSYEKL. V lost 0 bases to trimming and J lost 5 bases; unmatched junction nucleotides: 7. The CDR3 nucleotides are TGCGCCAGCAGCCAAGATAGCGGGAGATTTCGGGAGACCCAGTACTTC. It specifies CASSQDSGRFRETQYF.

J is TRBJ2-5 and V is TRBV7-9; D is perhaps TRBD2 (5 bases). This CDR3 has 17 amino acids. Germline V gene lookup returns CDR1 SEHNR and CDR2 FQNEAQ (reference sequence). Trimming left V 1 base short and J 5 bases short, with 20 bases between. The CDR3 loop is CASSLGFQRRLGETQYF. The CDR3 nucleotides read TGTGCCAGCAGCTTAGGGTTCCAGCGGAGGCTCGGGGAGACCCAGTACTTC.

V and J are TRBV10-3 and TRBJ1-2; D gene unclear. Germline CDR1 is ENHRY and CDR2 is SYGVKD. V lost 6 bases and J lost 8, with 16 bases in between. The CDR3 sequence is 13 residues long. The CDR3 sequence is CAISTSVGRGYTF. The CDR3 DNA reads TGTGCCATCAGCACCTCGGTCGGCCGGGGCTACACCTTC.

CDR3 sequence (DNA): TGTGCCAGCAGCCCCTGTACCCCCGTGGATGTGACATGTGGGGGGAGGGTCTCCTACGAGCAGTACTTC. Its translation: CASSPCTPVDVTCGGRVSYEQYF. The chain employs TRBV13 and TRBJ2-7, with 7 positions matching TRBD2. The trim removed 5 bases at V and 0 bases at J, leaving 31 bases unmatched. Germline CDR1 PRHDT, CDR2 FYEKMQ (reference sequence). This CDR3 contains 23 residues.

J is TRBJ2-2 and V is TRBV9; possible D gene TRBD2, 5 bases. This CDR3 region has 15 residues. Germline-derived CDR1 and CDR2 are SGDLS and YYNGEE. The V gene lost 2 bases and the J gene lost 1 base, with 9 bases spanning the gap. The CDR3 DNA reads as TGTGCCAGCAGCGTCCTAGCAATGAACACCGGGGAGCTGTTTTTT. Its translation: CASSVLAMNTGELFF.

The J gene is TRBJ2-5, the V gene TRBV7-3; 14 bases agree with TRBD2. V shed 2 bases and J 2 bases; nucleotides not matched to a gene: 10. The CDR3 extends over 19 amino acids. Germline V gives CDR1 SGHTA, CDR2 FQGTGA. CDR3 DNA sequence: TGTGCCAGCAGCTTAGCGCCGGGACTAGCGGGAGTGAGTCAAGAGACCCAGTACTTC. It is translated as CASSLAPGLAGVSQETQYF.

The gene calls are TRBV4-1 and TRBJ2-5, with 9 bases identical to TRBD1. V was pared by 1 base and J by 5 bases, with 8 bases of the junction left unmatched. Per the germline V gene, CDR1 is MGHRA and CDR2 is YSYEKL. This CDR3 has 16 amino acids. Written as DNA, the CDR3 is TGCGCCAGCAGCCAAGCAGTAGGACAGGGGATGGAGACCCAGTACTTC. Its translation is CASSQAVGQGMETQYF.

The V and J genes are TRBV19 and TRBJ2-7; possibly TRBD2 for D (6 bases). V shed 8 bases and J shed 0 bases, with 20 bases lying between them. The CDR3 sequence is 16 residues long. Germline V lookup: CDR1 LNHDA, CDR2 SQIVND (reference sequence). This CDR3 reads CASSRWGDSNSYEQYF. The CDR3 nucleotides read TGTGCCAGTTCCCGCTGGGGGGATTCTAACTCCTACGAGCAGTACTTC.

The J gene is TRBJ2-1, the V gene TRBV7-2; D remains ambiguous. This CDR3 has 15 amino acids. In germline, CDR1 is SGHTA, CDR2 FQGNSA. Trimming shortened V by 3 bases and J by 4 bases, and 13 bases separated the two germline ends. The CDR3 is CASSFGTSPYNEQFF. The CDR3 nucleotides are TGTGCCAGCAGCTTTGGCACCAGCCCATACAATGAGCAGTTCTTC.

The chain recombines TRBV11-2 with TRBJ2-1; D remains ambiguous. CDR1 SGHAT and CDR2 FQNNGV come from the germline V gene. V was clipped by 1 base and J by 6 bases, with 4 bases between them. The CDR3 is made up of 12 amino acids. The CDR3 nucleotides read TGTGCCAGCAGCTTAGTCGGCAATGAGCAGTTCTTC. Translating gives CASSLVGNEQFF.

The chain combines TRBV2 with TRBJ2-3; D uncertain. Germline CDR1 is SNHLY and CDR2 is FYNNEI. Trimming pared 7 bases from V and 6 bases from J, leaving 26 bases between. This CDR3 contains 17 residues. CDR3 region: CASKGNLVGPARDTQYF. The CDR3 DNA follows: TGTGCCAGCAAGGGAAATCTGGTAGGCCCCGCCCGCGATACGCAGTATTTT.

The chain has TRBV30 and TRBJ1-4; D remains ambiguous. Trimming pared 2 bases from V and 4 bases from J, leaving 8 bases between. This CDR3 region has 13 residues. CDR1 and CDR2 (germline): GTSNPN, SVGIG (reference sequence). In DNA, the CDR3 is TGTGCCTGGAGTTACCTGAGTAATGAAAAACTGTTTTTT. It encodes CAWSYLSNEKLFF.

The chain couples TRBV25-1 to TRBJ2-7; tentatively, D is TRBD2 (5 bases). CDR1 and CDR2 from the germline V gene are MGHDK and SYGVNS. V was pared by 3 bases and J by 2 bases, with 14 bases between. The CDR3 has 15 residues. CDR3 DNA: TGTGCCAGCAGTGATTTTTACGGGGTGCCCTACGAGCAGTACTTC. Translated: CASSDFYGVPYEQYF.

V usage is TRBV7-6 and J usage is TRBJ2-5, with TRBD2 matching over 8 bases. CDR1 is SGHVS, CDR2 FNYEAQ, per germline. The CDR3 is 14 amino acids. Unmatched junction bases numbered 6, after V lost 4 bases and J lost 5 bases. CDR3 coding DNA: TGTGCCAGCAGCTCGGGGGGGCGCGGGGAGACCCAGTACTTC. Its protein product is CASSSGGRGETQYF.

V is TRBV30 and J is TRBJ2-1; the D gene is possibly TRBD1 (6 bases). The CDR3 contains 13 residues. Germline-derived CDR1 and CDR2 are GTSNPN and SVGIG (reference sequence). Deletions cut 4 bases from V and 10 bases from J, with 17 bases between. As DNA, the CDR3 is TGTGCCTGGACCCAAACAGGGCTTCGGGAGCAGTTCTTC. This sequence encodes CAWTQTGLREQFF.

The J gene is TRBJ1-3, the V gene TRBV19; D call uncertain. Deletions cut 4 bases from V and 3 bases from J, with 7 bases between. From germline, CDR1 is LNHDA and CDR2 SQIVND (reference sequence). The CDR3 runs to 13 residues. The CDR3 reads CASSTPYGNTIYF. CDR3 coding DNA: TGTGCCAGTAGTACCCCATATGGAAACACCATATATTTT.